This entry is about one TCR beta chain. The data belong to a study of blood T cell repertoires in COVID-19. Study context: COVID-19 samples from acute and convalescent phases originated in the United States, Italy and Spain.

CDR3 length: 14 residues. Germline V CDR1 and CDR2: SNHLY, FYNNEI. Trimming took 10 bases from V and 1 from J, leaving 17 bases between them. In the source study's methods: Amplifying reference gene primers gave estimates of nucleated cell counts. Measured with immunoSEQ multiplex PCR; TCRdb has only the in-frame clones, and not every one. The DNA was the basis for D and trimming; V, J and clone size are from that table. Here the sample spans approximately 250,000 clones, roughly 89% being singletons. The clonotype originates from a man aged 30 to 39 who had recovered from COVID-19. The chain employs TRBV2 and TRBJ2-7; D is possibly TRBD1 (5 bases). Sample: peripheral blood. Here the CDR3 reads CATNRAGPSYEQYF. For the CDR3, the DNA is TGTGCCACCAACCGGGCAGGGCCGTCCTACGAGCAGTACTTC.